Here is one TCR beta chain with its context. Its antigen is undetermined. This entry belongs to a study of blood T cells in healthy people across ages. A second PCR, run for about 6 to 11 cycles, used a sample-barcoded 5' primer plus a J-beta primer mix. TCRdb itself ran the 5' RACE reads through MiXCR, one entry per CDR3 protein. The sample includes about 800,000 distinct CDR3 sequences, roughly 25% seen only once; the top ten take approximately 4%. Overall study findings and caveats: CMV status of donors was unknown, possibly confounding expanded clonotype changes. Long-lived donors exceeded aged donors in naive CD4+ cells and diversity.

The V end lost 7 bases, the J end lost 4 bases, and 16 bases lay between the germline ends. Germline CDR1 MNHEY, CDR2 SVGEGT. The CDR3 has 14 residues. The sample was also linked to a second study, of T cells of mothers and their children. This second report adds: The donor cohort consisted of a few healthy Caucasian mothers and their six children. The data showed no persistent microchimeric T cell clones.

This sequence was found in a boy aged 5-17 years in good health. The chain is built from TRBV6-2 or TRBV6-3 and TRBJ1-2; the D gene is possibly TRBD1 (6 bases). The specimen was blood. CDR3 bases: TGTGCCAGCAAAGCCATGGACAGATCCTATGGCTACACCTTC. It specifies CASKAMDRSYGYTF.